This T cell receptor beta chain was profiled in a study of human T cells and chemical hapten exposure. Ten or more counts support this clonotype. This sample's time point: patch test 1, 2 weeks after DPC sensitization. Treatment specified: therapeutic diphenylcyclopropenone sensitization with weekly scalp DPC. Alopecia patients deemed DPC-suitable, aged 18 to 70, excluding pregnancy. One entry per CDR3 protein, called by TCRdb with MiXCR from the RACE reads. The sample has approximately 80,000 distinct CDR3 sequences; about 6.8% are singletons. Sequencing used whole blood, obtained in connection with sensitization to the hapten diphenylcyclopropenone (DPC). The source of this sequence is a woman in her thirties with alopecia areata. Some clones in this sample may be carry-over from other donors' samples.

The CDR3 bases are TGTGCCAGCAGTTACGGGGTCGAGCGGAAGATCACAGATACGCAGTATTTT. Its protein product is CASSYGVERKITDTQYF. The chain has TRBV6-2 or TRBV6-3 and TRBJ2-3; TRBD2 might be the D (5 bases). Germline CDR1 is MNHEY and CDR2 is SVGEGT. The CDR3 is 17 amino acids. The V end lost 2 bases, the J end lost 2 bases, and 17 bases lay between the germline ends.